The text below deals with one T cell receptor beta chain. The data belong to a study of blood T cell repertoires in COVID-19. Authors' data handling: Amplification with reference gene primers provided the estimates of nucleated cell counts. Some clones are missing from TCRdb's copy, which holds only in-frame ones; the method was immunoSEQ multiplex PCR. D and trimming were read from the DNA, whereas the V and J calls and clone size are those reported in that table. The sample carries under 150,000 clones, 76% recorded once. Trimming shortened V by 3 bases and J by 2 bases, and 10 bases separated the two germline ends. In germline, CDR1 is SEHNR, CDR2 FQNEAQ (reference sequence). This CDR3 comprises 14 residues.

The source is a man aged 60 to 75 with acute or convalescent COVID-19. The sample was peripheral blood. The J gene is TRBJ2-5, the V gene TRBV7-9; D not certain. CDR3 amino acids: CASSFPAIQETQYF. The CDR3 region has the DNA TGTGCCAGCAGCTTTCCAGCGATTCAAGAGACCCAGTACTTC.